The source of this T cell receptor beta chain is a study of blood T cell repertoires in COVID-19. Study context: The United States, Italy and Spain were the sources of the acute and convalescent COVID-19 samples. T cells, B-cell-depleted T cells, or PBMCs supplied cDNA or gDNA.

There are 17 residues in the CDR3. V trimming: 5 bases; J trimming: 2 bases; junction bases outside the gene matches: 14. Per germline, CDR1 SGHVS and CDR2 FQNEAQ. Per the original methods: From reference gene primer amplification, estimates of nucleated cell counts were derived. Clones were sequenced by immunoSEQ multiplex PCR, and TCRdb holds only the in-frame ones, with some missing. The D gene and trimming were derived from the DNA, and the V and J assignments and clone size from that table. The table shows roughly 230,000 clones, with roughly 88% occurring only once. Sequencing was performed on peripheral blood. The sequence came from a human donor in a cohort sampled during active COVID-19. This chain links TRBV7-8 with TRBJ2-7; 8 bases line up with TRBD2. Here the CDR3 reads CASSRTPIAGTTYEQYF. As DNA, the CDR3 is TGTGCCAGCAGCCGGACCCCCATAGCGGGGACAACCTACGAGCAGTACTTC.